The following is a TCR beta chain sequence with its context. Clones were read by immunoSEQ multiplex PCR, and TCRdb kept only the in-frame ones, dropping some. The profile shows around 40,000 clones, 91% of them singletons. The source of the sample is a study of T cell changes during pregnancy in multiple sclerosis. Germline V CDR1 and CDR2: MDHEN, SYDVKM. The CDR3 length is 16 residues. J gave up 4 bases and V 4 bases, and 9 bases lay outside the gene matches. The input for sequencing was CD8+ T cells from peripheral blood mononuclear cells, taken in the second trimester of pregnancy. This clonotype was sampled from a female donor with multiple sclerosis, enrolled in a pregnancy study. This sequence joins TRBV28 and TRBJ2-7, with TRBD1 identical over 11 bases. CDR3 loop: CASSSGQGVRAYEQYF. The CDR3 region has the DNA TGTGCCAGCAGTTCGGGACAGGGGGTACGTGCGTACGAGCAGTACTTC.